This TCR beta chain was obtained from a study of cytomegalovirus exposure and HLA in healthy donors. Broader study findings: The classifier, whose performance was assessed in both the original and validation cohorts, reportedly diagnosed cytomegalovirus status with high specificity and sensitivity.

The V gene's germline CDR1 is MGHRA and CDR2 YSYEKL. The V gene lost 4 bases and the J gene lost 6 bases, with 19 bases spanning the gap. The CDR3 contains 16 residues. Use of 60 Vbeta and 13 Jbeta primers characterized the PCR. Sequencing was performed with immunoSEQ multiplex PCR; in TCRdb, only in-frame clones are kept and a portion is missing. The data contain about 140,000 clones, approximately 57% of them singletons. A word on this clone: Its antigen is not known.

The source material was PBMCs. J is TRBJ2-1 and V is TRBV4-1; D call uncertain. The TCR originated in a male donor in good health and CMV-seronegative. CDR3 sequence reads: CASSRTNSEASNEQFF. The CDR3 DNA reads TGCGCCAGCAGCCGCACTAATAGTGAAGCCTCCAATGAGCAGTTCTTC.